This TCR beta chain is from a study of CD8 T cells in ankylosing spondylitis. This clonotype was seen ten or more times. The antigen remains undetermined. TCR beta libraries were made by quantitative 5'-RACE with molecular barcodes. TCRdb fed the 5' RACE reads into MiXCR, producing one record per CDR3 protein. The data contain hundreds of thousands of distinct CDR3 sequences, about an eighth of them singletons. Study-wide results and limits: The clones that were linked to disease were reported to be significantly enriched in matched synovial fluid samples from ankylosing spondylitis patients. Reactive arthritis synovial fluid and blood previously showed some of these motif variants. A TCR beta motif of seven or eight highly homologous variants appeared characteristic of ankylosing spondylitis blood. Disease-linked clones had a CD8+ phenotype and relatively low frequency in peripheral blood.

Trimming took off 4 bases at V and 3 bases at J, with 29 bases between the two ends. The CDR3 spans 20 residues. CDR1 and CDR2 from the germline V gene are SGHRS and YFSETQ. Sequencing used blood, either unsorted or a sorted T cell fraction (not recorded which). The V call is TRBV5-1, the J call TRBJ2-1; possible D gene TRBD2, 9 bases. The sequence came from a male donor with ankylosing spondylitis. CDR3 DNA: TGCGCCAGCAGCCTTAGGACAGGGCCGAAGGGTAGCGGGAGCTACAATGAGCAGTTCTTC. As protein: CASSLRTGPKGSGSYNEQFF.